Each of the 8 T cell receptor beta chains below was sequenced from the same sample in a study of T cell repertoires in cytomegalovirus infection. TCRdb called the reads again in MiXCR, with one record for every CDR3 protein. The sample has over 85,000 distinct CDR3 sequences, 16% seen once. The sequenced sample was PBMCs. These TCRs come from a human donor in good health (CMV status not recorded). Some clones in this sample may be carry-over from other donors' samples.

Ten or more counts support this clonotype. CDR3 loop: CASSPPRANYGYTF. CDR3 sequence (DNA): TGTGCCAGCAGCCCGCCGCGAGCTAACTATGGCTACACCTTC. The chain couples TRBV11-2 to TRBJ1-2, with D unresolved. The CDR3 extends over 14 amino acids. The germline V gene has CDR1 SGHAT and CDR2 FQNNGV. V lost 5 bases and J lost 0, with 10 bases in between.

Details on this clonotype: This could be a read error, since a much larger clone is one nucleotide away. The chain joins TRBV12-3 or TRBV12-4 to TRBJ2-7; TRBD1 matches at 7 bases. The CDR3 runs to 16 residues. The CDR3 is CASSPSGTAGTYGQYF. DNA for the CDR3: TGTGCCAGCAGCCCCTCCGGGACAGCAGGAACCTACGGGCAGTACTTC.

DNA for the CDR3: TGTGCCAGCAGTTTTGCCCCGACGGCAGACTATGGCTACACCTTC. Encoded protein: CASSFAPTADYGYTF. The chain is built from TRBV12-3 or TRBV12-4 and TRBJ1-2; the D is unclear. This CDR3 comprises 15 residues. Between the trimmed V and J ends, which lost 3 bases and 3 bases, there was a span of 14 bases.

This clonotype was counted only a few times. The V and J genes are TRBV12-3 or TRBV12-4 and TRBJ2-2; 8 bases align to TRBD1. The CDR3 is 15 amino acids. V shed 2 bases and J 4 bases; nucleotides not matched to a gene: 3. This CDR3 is CASSLRTGSTGELFF. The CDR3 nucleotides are TGTGCCAGCAGTTTAAGGACAGGGTCCACCGGGGAGCTGTTTTTT.

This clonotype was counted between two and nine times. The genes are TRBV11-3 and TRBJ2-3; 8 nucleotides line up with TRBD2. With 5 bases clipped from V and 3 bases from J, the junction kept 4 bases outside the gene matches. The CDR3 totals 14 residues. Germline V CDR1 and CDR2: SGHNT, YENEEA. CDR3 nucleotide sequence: TGTGCCAGCAGCCCCGGGGGGGTGACAGATACGCAGTATTTT. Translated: CASSPGGVTDTQYF.

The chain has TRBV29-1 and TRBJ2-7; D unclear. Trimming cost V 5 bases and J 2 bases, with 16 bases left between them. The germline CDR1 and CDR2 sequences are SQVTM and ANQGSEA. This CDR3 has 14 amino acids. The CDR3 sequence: CSVSTAPRTYEQYF. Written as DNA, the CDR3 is TGCAGCGTTTCAACGGCACCAAGGACCTACGAGCAGTACTTC.

CDR3 protein: CASSAGTGSRTEAFF. Written as DNA, the CDR3 is TGTGCCAGCAGCGCCGGGACAGGGAGTCGGACTGAAGCTTTCTTT. This chain joins TRBV11-3 and TRBJ1-1, with 9 bases aligning to TRBD1. Germline loops: CDR1 SGHNT, CDR2 YENEEA. Germline trimming cut 5 bases from V and 5 bases from J; bases unmatched to any gene: 9. The CDR3 sequence is 15 residues long.

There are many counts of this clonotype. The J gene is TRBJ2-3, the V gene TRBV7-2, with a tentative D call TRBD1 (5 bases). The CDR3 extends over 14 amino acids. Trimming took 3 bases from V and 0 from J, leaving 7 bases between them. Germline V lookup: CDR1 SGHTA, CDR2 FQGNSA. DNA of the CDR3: TGTGCCAGCAGCTTGACAGCTAGCACAGATACGCAGTATTTT. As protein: CASSLTASTDTQYF.